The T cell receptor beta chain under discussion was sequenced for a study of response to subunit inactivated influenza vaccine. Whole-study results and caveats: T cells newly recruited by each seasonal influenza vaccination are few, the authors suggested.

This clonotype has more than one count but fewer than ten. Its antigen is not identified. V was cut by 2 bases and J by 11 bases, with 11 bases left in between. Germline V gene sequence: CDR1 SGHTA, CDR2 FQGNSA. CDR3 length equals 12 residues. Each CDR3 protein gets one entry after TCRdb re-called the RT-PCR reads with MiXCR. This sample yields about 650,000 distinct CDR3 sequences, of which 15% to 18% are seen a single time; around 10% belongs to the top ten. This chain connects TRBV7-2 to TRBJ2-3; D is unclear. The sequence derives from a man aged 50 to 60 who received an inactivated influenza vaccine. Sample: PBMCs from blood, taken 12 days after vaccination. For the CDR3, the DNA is TGTGCCAGCAGCTTACTTGATAACCTGCAGTATTTT. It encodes CASSLLDNLQYF.